A selection of T cell receptor beta chains follows, all from one sample in a study of blood T cell repertoires in COVID-19. Here immunoSEQ multiplex PCR was the method, and the copy in TCRdb shows in-frame clones only, minus some. The sample has 65,000 to 100,000 clones, around nine tenths seen once. Sequencing was carried out using peripheral blood. The receptors here all came from a woman at least 80 years old with acute or convalescent COVID-19. Both conserved end residues are part of each CDR3. Each record gives: D gene, J gene, clone size, V gene, CDR3 DNA, CDR3 protein. A D gene is named only where the DNA matches it firmly. Clone size is shown for a subset of rows, as once, few, many or a class of expanded clone.

d_call: TRBD2; j_call: TRBJ2-6; clone_size: -; v_call: TRBV6-2/TRBV6-3; cdr3_nt: TGTGCCAGCAGCCCGGGGGGAAGGGCCAACGTCCTGACTTTC; cdr3_aa: CASSPGGRANVLTF
d_call: -; j_call: TRBJ1-1; clone_size: -; v_call: TRBV29-1; cdr3_nt: TGCAGCGGGTGCTGGGCGAACACTGAAGCTTTCTTT; cdr3_aa: CSGCWANTEAFF
d_call: -; j_call: TRBJ1-1; clone_size: -; v_call: TRBV19; cdr3_nt: TGTGCCAGTAGCGACAGAAACACTGAAGCTTTCTTT; cdr3_aa: CASSDRNTEAFF
d_call: -; j_call: TRBJ2-7; clone_size: -; v_call: TRBV18; cdr3_nt: TGTGCCAGCTCCCTAGACGCCTCCTACGAGCAGTACTTC; cdr3_aa: CASSLDASYEQYF
d_call: -; j_call: TRBJ2-7; clone_size: -; v_call: TRBV6-5; cdr3_nt: TGTGCCAGCATTCGACAGGACTTCTCCTACGAGCAGTACTTC; cdr3_aa: CASIRQDFSYEQYF
d_call: -; j_call: TRBJ1-2; clone_size: -; v_call: TRBV7-9; cdr3_nt: TGTGCCAGCAGCAAAACAGAGAACTATGGCTACACCTTC; cdr3_aa: CASSKTENYGYTF
d_call: -; j_call: TRBJ2-7; clone_size: -; v_call: TRBV7-6; cdr3_nt: TGTGCCAGCAGCTTAGCGCAGGGGCCCTACGAGCAGTACTTC; cdr3_aa: CASSLAQGPYEQYF
d_call: -; j_call: TRBJ1-1; clone_size: -; v_call: TRBV13; cdr3_nt: TGTGCCAGCAGCTTTCGACAGCCGAACACTGAAGCTTTCTTT; cdr3_aa: CASSFRQPNTEAFF
d_call: -; j_call: TRBJ2-5; clone_size: few; v_call: TRBV10-3; cdr3_nt: TGTGCCATCAGTGAGCGGGGAGGTTTTGGAGAGACCCAGTACTTC; cdr3_aa: CAISERGGFGETQYF
d_call: -; j_call: TRBJ1-4; clone_size: -; v_call: TRBV3-1/TRBV3-2; cdr3_nt: TGTGCCAGCAGCCCGGGACATAGGGGTGAAAAACTGTTTTTT; cdr3_aa: CASSPGHRGEKLFF
d_call: -; j_call: TRBJ2-3; clone_size: few; v_call: TRBV4-2; cdr3_nt: TGTGCCAGCAGCCCCACCTGGGGAGCCGCGGATACGCAGTATTTT; cdr3_aa: CASSPTWGAADTQYF
d_call: -; j_call: TRBJ2-5; clone_size: -; v_call: TRBV7-9; cdr3_nt: TGTGCCAGCAGCCTTCTTCCTCAGCCGGGAGAGACCCAGTACTTC; cdr3_aa: CASSLLPQPGETQYF
d_call: -; j_call: TRBJ1-5; clone_size: -; v_call: TRBV6-2/TRBV6-3; cdr3_nt: TGTGCCAGCAGTTACTCGGGGGCCCTTAGCAATCAGCCCCAGCATTTT; cdr3_aa: CASSYSGALSNQPQHF
d_call: TRBD2; j_call: TRBJ2-7; clone_size: -; v_call: TRBV29-1; cdr3_nt: TGCAGCGTTGAAAGAAGCGGGGGAGACGAGCAGTACTTC; cdr3_aa: CSVERSGGDEQYF
d_call: TRBD1; j_call: TRBJ1-4; clone_size: -; v_call: TRBV7-9; cdr3_nt: TGTGCCAGCAGCCTCGACCCAGGGGGATCGGCTAATGAAAAACTGTTTTTT; cdr3_aa: CASSLDPGGSANEKLFF
d_call: TRBD2; j_call: TRBJ2-2; clone_size: -; v_call: TRBV30; cdr3_nt: TGTGCCTGGAGTGTAATGGCGGGAGGGAACACCGGGGAGCTGTTTTTT; cdr3_aa: CAWSVMAGGNTGELFF
d_call: -; j_call: TRBJ2-3; clone_size: -; v_call: TRBV10-3; cdr3_nt: TGTGCCATTAGACAGGTCCGCACAGATACGCAGTATTTT; cdr3_aa: CAIRQVRTDTQYF
d_call: -; j_call: TRBJ2-1; clone_size: -; v_call: TRBV29-1; cdr3_nt: TGCAGCGTTGGTAGGGGTACTAATGAGCAGTTCTTC; cdr3_aa: CSVGRGTNEQFF
d_call: TRBD1; j_call: TRBJ1-4; clone_size: -; v_call: TRBV2; cdr3_nt: TGTGCCGCAGGGGGAGCCGTTGCAACTAATGAAAAACTGTTTTTT; cdr3_aa: CAAGGAVATNEKLFF
d_call: TRBD1; j_call: TRBJ2-5; clone_size: -; v_call: TRBV19; cdr3_nt: TGTGCCAGTAGTATGGGACAGGGGGGGGGAGAGACCCAGTACTTC; cdr3_aa: CASSMGQGGGETQYF
d_call: -; j_call: TRBJ1-6; clone_size: -; v_call: TRBV4-2; cdr3_nt: TGTGCCAGCAGCCCCGAAGGGGATTCACCCCTCCACTTT; cdr3_aa: CASSPEGDSPLHF
d_call: TRBD2; j_call: TRBJ2-3; clone_size: -; v_call: TRBV5-4; cdr3_nt: TGTGCCAGCAGCGCCAGGGGAGCGGGAGGAGCAGATACGCAGTATTTT; cdr3_aa: CASSARGAGGADTQYF
d_call: -; j_call: TRBJ1-3; clone_size: -; v_call: TRBV4-2; cdr3_nt: TGTGCCAGCAGCCAGGCCACCGGGACTTCTGGAAACACCATATATTTT; cdr3_aa: CASSQATGTSGNTIYF
d_call: -; j_call: TRBJ1-4; clone_size: -; v_call: TRBV18; cdr3_nt: TGTGCCAGCTCGCGACAGGCAACTAATGAAAAACTGTTTTTT; cdr3_aa: CASSRQATNEKLFF
d_call: -; j_call: TRBJ2-7; clone_size: -; v_call: TRBV30; cdr3_nt: TGTGCCTGGAGGGCTTTCTCCTACGAGCAGTACTTC; cdr3_aa: CAWRAFSYEQYF
d_call: TRBD1; j_call: TRBJ1-3; clone_size: -; v_call: TRBV25-1; cdr3_nt: TGTGCCAGCAGTGAATCTCGACAGGGAAGCACCATATATTTT; cdr3_aa: CASSESRQGSTIYF
d_call: TRBD1; j_call: TRBJ1-4; clone_size: -; v_call: TRBV25-1; cdr3_nt: TGTGCCAGCAGTGACAGGGGGCGCGATGAAAAACTGTTTTTT; cdr3_aa: CASSDRGRDEKLFF
d_call: TRBD2; j_call: TRBJ2-3; clone_size: -; v_call: TRBV23-1; cdr3_nt: TGCGCCAGCAGTCTTTTAGCGGGGGGTCGTAATACGCAGTATTTT; cdr3_aa: CASSLLAGGRNTQYF
d_call: -; j_call: TRBJ2-3; clone_size: once; v_call: TRBV12-3/TRBV12-4; cdr3_nt: TGTGCCAGCGTAAACTCTCTCACAGATACGCAGTATTTT; cdr3_aa: CASVNSLTDTQYF
d_call: -; j_call: TRBJ2-5; clone_size: -; v_call: TRBV3-1/TRBV3-2; cdr3_nt: TGTGCCAGCGACCTAAAACAGGGGGGGATAGAGACCCAGTACTTC; cdr3_aa: CASDLKQGGIETQYF
d_call: -; j_call: TRBJ2-7; clone_size: few; v_call: TRBV21-1; cdr3_nt: TGTGCCAGCAGCAATACGGGATCAGCGGGAACGTTGTACGAGCAGTACTTC; cdr3_aa: CASSNTGSAGTLYEQYF
d_call: TRBD2; j_call: TRBJ2-2; clone_size: -; v_call: TRBV5-1; cdr3_nt: TGCGCCAGCAGCTTCGGTAGCGGGCAAGCCCTCACCGGGGAGCTGTTTTTT; cdr3_aa: CASSFGSGQALTGELFF
d_call: TRBD1; j_call: TRBJ1-6; clone_size: -; v_call: TRBV6-4; cdr3_nt: TGTGCCAGCAGCCGGACAGGGAATAATTCACCCCTCCACTTT; cdr3_aa: CASSRTGNNSPLHF
d_call: -; j_call: TRBJ1-4; clone_size: -; v_call: TRBV7-9; cdr3_nt: TGTGCCAGCAGCTTAATGACCCAGGGACTGTTTTTT; cdr3_aa: CASSLMTQGLFF
d_call: -; j_call: TRBJ2-1; clone_size: -; v_call: TRBV5-1; cdr3_nt: TGCGCCAGCAGCCCGGGGGACTCCTACAATGAGCAGTTCTTC; cdr3_aa: CASSPGDSYNEQFF
d_call: -; j_call: TRBJ1-2; clone_size: -; v_call: TRBV6-5; cdr3_nt: TGTGCCAGCAGTTACGCGCCCAACGGGTTGCGGGGCTACACCTTC; cdr3_aa: CASSYAPNGLRGYTF
d_call: -; j_call: TRBJ1-3; clone_size: -; v_call: TRBV5-1; cdr3_nt: TGCGCCAGCAGCTTGGGGCCAGGGGTTAGCTCTGGAAACACCATATATTTT; cdr3_aa: CASSLGPGVSSGNTIYF
d_call: -; j_call: TRBJ2-3; clone_size: -; v_call: TRBV10-1; cdr3_nt: TGCGCCAGCAACGGGCCGGGAGTCACAGATACGCAGTATTTT; cdr3_aa: CASNGPGVTDTQYF
d_call: TRBD2; j_call: TRBJ2-7; clone_size: once; v_call: TRBV5-6; cdr3_nt: TGTGCCAGCAGCTCCTCCCTCACCGGGACTAGCGCCACCTACGAGCAGTACTTC; cdr3_aa: CASSSSLTGTSATYEQYF
d_call: TRBD1; j_call: TRBJ1-1; clone_size: few; v_call: TRBV6-1; cdr3_nt: TGTGCCAGCAGTGACCGACAGGGGGCGGACACTGAAGCTTTCTTT; cdr3_aa: CASSDRQGADTEAFF
d_call: TRBD1; j_call: TRBJ1-3; clone_size: -; v_call: TRBV6-5; cdr3_nt: TGTGCCAGCAGTAGGGGACAGGCGGAACGGAACACCATATATTTT; cdr3_aa: CASSRGQAERNTIYF
d_call: -; j_call: TRBJ1-1; clone_size: -; v_call: TRBV20-1; cdr3_nt: TGCAGTGCTAGTTCGGGGAACACTGAAGCTTTCTTT; cdr3_aa: CSASSGNTEAFF